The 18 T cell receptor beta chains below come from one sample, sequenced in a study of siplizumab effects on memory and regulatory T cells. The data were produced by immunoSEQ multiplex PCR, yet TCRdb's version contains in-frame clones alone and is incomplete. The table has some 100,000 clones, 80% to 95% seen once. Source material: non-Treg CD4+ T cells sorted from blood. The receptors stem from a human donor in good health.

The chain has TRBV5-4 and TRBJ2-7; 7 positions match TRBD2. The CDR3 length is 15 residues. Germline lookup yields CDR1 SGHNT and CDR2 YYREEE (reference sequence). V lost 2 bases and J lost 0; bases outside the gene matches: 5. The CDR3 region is CASSFGGSSSYEQYF. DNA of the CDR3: TGTGCCAGCAGCTTTGGCGGGAGCAGCTCCTACGAGCAGTACTTC.

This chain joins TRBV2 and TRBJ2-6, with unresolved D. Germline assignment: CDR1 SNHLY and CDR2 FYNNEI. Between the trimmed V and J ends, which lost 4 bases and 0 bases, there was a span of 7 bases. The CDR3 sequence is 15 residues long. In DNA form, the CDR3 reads TGTGCCAGCAGTGTAGTGGTCTCTGGGGCCAACGTCCTGACTTTC. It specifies CASSVVVSGANVLTF.

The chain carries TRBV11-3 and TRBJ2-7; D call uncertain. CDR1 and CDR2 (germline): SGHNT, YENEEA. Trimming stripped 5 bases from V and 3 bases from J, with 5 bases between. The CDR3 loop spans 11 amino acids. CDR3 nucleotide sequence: TGTGCCAGCAGCACAAACTACGAGCAGTACTTC. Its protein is CASSTNYEQYF.

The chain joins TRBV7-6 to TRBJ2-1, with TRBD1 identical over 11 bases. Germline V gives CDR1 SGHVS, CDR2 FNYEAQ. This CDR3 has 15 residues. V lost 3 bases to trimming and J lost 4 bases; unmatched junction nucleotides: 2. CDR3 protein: CASSFGQGAYNEQFF. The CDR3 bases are TGTGCCAGCAGCTTCGGACAGGGGGCTTACAATGAGCAGTTCTTC.

The CDR3 coding sequence is TGTGCCTGGAGTCGGGGGGAGTTCAACGAGCAGTACTTC. The encoded protein is CAWSRGEFNEQYF. J is TRBJ2-7 and V is TRBV30; TRBD2 matches at 7 bases. V lost 2 bases, J lost 5 bases, and 6 bases stayed unmatched. The CDR3 extends over 13 amino acids. Germline V gene data show CDR1 as GTSNPN and CDR2 as SVGIG (reference sequence).

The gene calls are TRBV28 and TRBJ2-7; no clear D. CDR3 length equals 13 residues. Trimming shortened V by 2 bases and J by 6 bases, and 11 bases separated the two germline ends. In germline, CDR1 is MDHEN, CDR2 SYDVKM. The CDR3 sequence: CASSLVGDGEQYF. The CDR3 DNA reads TGTGCCAGCAGTTTAGTCGGAGACGGCGAGCAGTACTTC.

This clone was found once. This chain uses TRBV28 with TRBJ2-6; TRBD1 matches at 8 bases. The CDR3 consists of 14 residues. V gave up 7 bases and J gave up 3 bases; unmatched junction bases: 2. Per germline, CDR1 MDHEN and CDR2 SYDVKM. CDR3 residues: CASTGGFGANVLTF. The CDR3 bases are TGTGCCAGCACAGGGGGCTTTGGGGCCAACGTCCTGACTTTC. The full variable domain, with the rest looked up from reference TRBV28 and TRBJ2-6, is DVKVTQSSRYLVKRTGEKVFLECVQDMDHENMFWYRQDPGLGLRLIYFSYDVKMKEKGDIPEGYSVSREKKERFSLILESASTNQTSMYLCASTGGFGANVLTFGAGSRLTVL.

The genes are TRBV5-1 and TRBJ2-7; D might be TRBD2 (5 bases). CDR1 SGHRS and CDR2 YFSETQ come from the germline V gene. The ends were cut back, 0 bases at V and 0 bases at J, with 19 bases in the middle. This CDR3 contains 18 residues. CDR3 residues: CASSLGWLAEISSYEQYF. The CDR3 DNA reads TGCGCCAGCAGCTTGGGATGGCTAGCAGAAATTAGCTCCTACGAGCAGTACTTC.

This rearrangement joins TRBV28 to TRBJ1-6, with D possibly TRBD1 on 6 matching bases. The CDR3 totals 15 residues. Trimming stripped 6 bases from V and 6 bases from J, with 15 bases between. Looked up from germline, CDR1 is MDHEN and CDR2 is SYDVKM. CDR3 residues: CASSDRGTPNSPLHF. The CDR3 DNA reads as TGTGCCAGCAGCGATCGTGGGACACCTAATTCACCCCTCCACTTT. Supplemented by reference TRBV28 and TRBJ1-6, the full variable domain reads DVKVTQSSRYLVKRTGEKVFLECVQDMDHENMFWYRQDPGLGLRLIYFSYDVKMKEKGDIPEGYSVSREKKERFSLILESASTNQTSMYLCASSDRGTPNSPLHFGNGTRLTVT.

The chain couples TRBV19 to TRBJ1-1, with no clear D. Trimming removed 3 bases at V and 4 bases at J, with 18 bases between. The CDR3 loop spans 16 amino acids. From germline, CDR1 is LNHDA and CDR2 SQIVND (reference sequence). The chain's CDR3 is CASSILSSSRGTEAFF. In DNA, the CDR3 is TGTGCCAGTAGTATTCTCTCATCTTCCCGGGGCACTGAAGCTTTCTTT. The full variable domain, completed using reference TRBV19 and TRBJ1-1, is DGGITQSPKYLFRKEGQNVTLSCEQNLNHDAMYWYRQDPGQGLRLIYYSQIVNDFQKGDIAEGYSVSREKKESFPLTVTSAQKNPTAFYLCASSILSSSRGTEAFFGQGTRLTVV.

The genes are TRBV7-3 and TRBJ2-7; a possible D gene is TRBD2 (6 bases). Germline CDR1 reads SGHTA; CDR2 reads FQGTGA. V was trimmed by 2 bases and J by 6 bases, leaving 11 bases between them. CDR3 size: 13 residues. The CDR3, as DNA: TGTGCCAGCAGCTTATCGGCGGGAACCGAGCAGTACTTC. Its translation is CASSLSAGTEQYF.

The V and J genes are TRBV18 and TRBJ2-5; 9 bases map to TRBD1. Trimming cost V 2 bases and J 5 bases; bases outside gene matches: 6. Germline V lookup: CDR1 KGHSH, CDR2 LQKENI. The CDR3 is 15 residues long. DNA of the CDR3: TGTGCCAGCTCACCAAAAGGGACAGGGCGGGAGACCCAGTACTTC. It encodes CASSPKGTGRETQYF. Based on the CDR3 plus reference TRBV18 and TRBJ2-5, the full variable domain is NAGVMQNPRHLVRRRGQEARLRCSPMKGHSHVYWYRQLPEEGLKFMVYLQKENIIDESGMPKERFSAEFPKEGPSILRIQQVVRGDSAAYFCASSPKGTGRETQYFGPGTRLLVL.

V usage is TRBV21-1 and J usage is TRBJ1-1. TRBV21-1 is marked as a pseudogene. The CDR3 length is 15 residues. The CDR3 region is CASSKGVGVRTEAFF. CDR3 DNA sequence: TGTGCCAGCAGCAAAGGGGTGGGGGTTCGCACTGAAGCTTTCTTT.

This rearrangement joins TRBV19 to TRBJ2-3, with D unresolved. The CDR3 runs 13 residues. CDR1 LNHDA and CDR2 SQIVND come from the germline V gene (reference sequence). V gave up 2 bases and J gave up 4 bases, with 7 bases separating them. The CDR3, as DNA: TGTGCCAGTAGTATAAAGCTCGCAGATACGCAGTATTTT. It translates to CASSIKLADTQYF.

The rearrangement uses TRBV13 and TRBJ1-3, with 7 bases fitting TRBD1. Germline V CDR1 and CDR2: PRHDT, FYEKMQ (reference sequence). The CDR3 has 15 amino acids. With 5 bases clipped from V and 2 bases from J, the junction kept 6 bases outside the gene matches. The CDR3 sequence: CASSLPTGAGNTIYF. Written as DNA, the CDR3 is TGTGCCAGCAGCCTTCCCACAGGGGCTGGAAACACCATATATTTT.

The CDR3 reads CASSLANEKLFF. In DNA form, the CDR3 reads TGTGCCAGCAGCTTAGCGAATGAAAAACTGTTTTTT. J is TRBJ1-4 and V is TRBV7-8; D is uncertain. The CDR3 contains 12 residues. The germline CDR1 and CDR2 sequences are SGHVS and FQNEAQ. Trimming stripped 0 bases from V and 5 bases from J, with 1 base between.

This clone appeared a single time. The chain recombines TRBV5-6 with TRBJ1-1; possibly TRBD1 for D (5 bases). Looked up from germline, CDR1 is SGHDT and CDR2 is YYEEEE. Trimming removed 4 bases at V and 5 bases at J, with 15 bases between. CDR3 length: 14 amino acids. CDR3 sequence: CASSLRDWGTEAFF. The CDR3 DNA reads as TGTGCCAGCAGCCTCCGCGATTGGGGGACTGAAGCTTTCTTT.

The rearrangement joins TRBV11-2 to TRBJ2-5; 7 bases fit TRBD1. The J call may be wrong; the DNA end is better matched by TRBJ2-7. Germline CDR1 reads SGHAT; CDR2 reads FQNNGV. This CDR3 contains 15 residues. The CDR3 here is CASSFWTGVMGEQYF. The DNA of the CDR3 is TGTGCCAGCAGCTTCTGGACAGGAGTGATGGGCGAGCAGTACTTC.